This TCR beta chain is drawn from a study of blood T cell repertoires in COVID-19. Whole-study context: In each case, the material was cDNA or gDNA derived from T cells, B-cell-depleted T cells, or PBMCs.

Trimming took 5 bases from V and 3 from J; bases not matched to a gene: 4. This CDR3 contains 14 residues. The germline V gene encodes CDR1 SGHTA and CDR2 FQGNSA. Produced via immunoSEQ multiplex PCR; TCRdb's table is partial and in-frame only. This sample has 250,000 to 350,000 clones, with approximately 85% found just once. The gene calls are TRBV7-2 and TRBJ1-3; the match to TRBD1 covers 7 bases. Sequenced sample: PBMCs or T cells enriched from blood (not recorded which). This receptor was identified in a woman aged 25 to 39 who had recovered from COVID-19. DNA for the CDR3: TGTGCCAGCAGCAAGGGACAGCATGGAAACACCATATATTTT. Translating it yields CASSKGQHGNTIYF.